This paragraph reports one T cell receptor beta chain. Its antigen is not identified. The entry originates in a study of cytomegalovirus exposure and HLA in healthy donors. Points from the study as a whole: Excluded: some indistinguishable V segments such as TRBV6-2 and TRBV6-3. Presence/absence results assume similar sequencing depth per donor, which may not hold.

13 Jbeta primers and 60 Vbeta primers were used for the PCR. Original handling: Unique TCR beta chains numbered roughly 80 million in a later analysis, with some 9.9 million shared. Libraries were prepared by immunoSEQ multiplex PCR; TCRdb keeps only in-frame clonotypes and omits some of them. V and J calls and clone size come straight from that table; D and trimming were deduced from the DNA. The data show more than 150,000 clones, roughly 88% seen once. CDR3 size: 15 residues. The J segment lost 4 bases and the V segment lost 5 bases, leaving 8 bases of the junction unmatched. Germline CDR1 MNHNS, CDR2 SASEGT.

The chain uses TRBV6-1 and TRBJ1-5; TRBD1 aligns across 7 bases. Sequenced: PBMCs. The sequence derives from a girl aged 2-10 years in good health and CMV-seropositive. The chain's CDR3 is CASSRQGSGNQPQHF. CDR3 DNA sequence: TGTGCCAGCAGTCGACAGGGTTCGGGGAATCAGCCCCAGCATTTT.